The 16 T cell receptor beta chains in this list originate from one sample, sequenced in a study of neurological immune-mediated disorders (dated by TCRdb to 2018 to 2020). The library was obtained by 5' RACE. The listed sequencing device is Illumina HiSeq 2500. The public sequencing data were trimmed at Q25 with fastp and processed into clonotypes with MiXCR by TCRdb, which kept only in-frame beta chains. A single entry per CDR3 protein holds the most common genes and DNA from its merged rows. In this sample the table shows more than 20,000 distinct CDR3 sequences, around 2.5% of which occur a single time. Around 2% of the sample is in the top ten clones. The sequenced sample was PBMCs. These receptors all stem from a woman aged 45-59 years with multiple sclerosis.

This clonotype was picked up a small number of times. The rearrangement joins TRBV4-3 to TRBJ1-2, with TRBD1 matching 8 bases. Losses at the gene ends were 5 bases for V and 4 bases for J; bases not matched to a gene: 6. Germline values: CDR1 LGHNA, CDR2 YSLEER. This CDR3 is 14 amino acids long. CDR3 sequence (DNA): TGCGCCAGCAGCAATAGAGGACAGGGCTATGGCTACACCTTC. Residues: CASSNRGQGYGYTF.

The sample holds many counts of this clonotype. The genes are TRBV27 and TRBJ2-1; D may be TRBD1 or TRBD2 (6 bases each). Trimming took 5 bases from V and 0 from J, leaving 17 bases between them. This CDR3 comprises 17 residues. Germline values: CDR1 MNHEY, CDR2 SMNVEV (reference sequence). CDR3 in DNA: TGTGCCAGCAGTCCGACACTCGGGGGCCTCTCCTACAATGAGCAGTTCTTC. Translation gives CASSPTLGGLSYNEQFF.

This clonotype was detected ten times or more. V usage is TRBV5-1 and J usage is TRBJ2-3; D unclear. CDR1 and CDR2 (germline): SGHRS, YFSETQ. This CDR3 has 12 residues. V lost 4 bases and J 0 bases, leaving 3 bases between the germline ends. This CDR3 is CASSRSTDTQYF. The DNA of the CDR3 is TGCGCCAGCAGCCGGAGCACAGATACGCAGTATTTT.

This clonotype was picked up a small number of times. Since a much larger clone is just one base distant, this may be a read error. The chain is built from TRBV7-2 and TRBJ2-1; D gene unclear. This CDR3 is built from 13 residues. The ends were cut back, 5 bases at V and 4 bases at J, with 9 bases in the middle. Germline V gene lookup returns CDR1 SGHTA and CDR2 FQGNSA. The CDR3 here is CASSTGTYNEQFF. CDR3 DNA sequence: TGTGCCAGCAGCACCGGAACATACAATGAGCAGTTCTTC.

This clonotype was seen repeatedly, ten times or more. The V and J genes are TRBV12-3 or TRBV12-4 and TRBJ2-1, with 8 bases fitting TRBD1. V dropped 3 bases and J dropped 6; count of bases not matched to a gene: 19. This CDR3 region has 19 residues. The CDR3 sequence: CASSFRGQVLARWGNEQFF. The CDR3 DNA reads TGTGCCAGCAGTTTTCGGGGACAGGTGTTAGCCCGCTGGGGCAATGAGCAGTTCTTC.

The rearrangement uses TRBV10-3 and TRBJ2-3; 14 bases are a match to TRBD2. V was clipped by 5 bases and J by 4 bases; unmatched bases: 14. The germline CDR1 and CDR2 sequences are ENHRY and SYGVKD. This CDR3 spans 19 amino acids. The DNA for the CDR3 is TGTGCCATCAGTTCAACTGATGGGACTAGCGGGAGTTCGGCAGATACGCAGTATTTT. Amino acids: CAISSTDGTSGSSADTQYF.

This clonotype appeared many times. This chain links TRBV7-6 with TRBJ2-5; TRBD2 matches at 7 bases. With 3 bases clipped from V and 4 bases from J, the junction kept 11 bases outside the gene matches. Germline V gives CDR1 SGHVS, CDR2 FNYEAQ. The CDR3 is 16 residues long. The CDR3 here is CASSLRGGRGTETQYF. CDR3 sequence (DNA): TGTGCCAGCAGCTTGAGGGGAGGGCGGGGGACAGAGACCCAGTACTTC.

Ten or more counts support this clonotype. V is TRBV12-3 or TRBV12-4 and J is TRBJ1-2, with D unclear. The length of the CDR3 is 13 residues. Between the trimmed V and J ends, which lost 0 bases and 6 bases, there was a span of 8 bases. The CDR3: CASSLARRHGYTF. Here the CDR3 DNA reads TGTGCCAGCAGTTTAGCGCGCCGCCATGGCTACACCTTC.

This clonotype was seen a handful of times. The junction departs from the called germline gene at one end, perhaps through a read error. V is TRBV20-1 and J is TRBJ2-7; D may be TRBD1 (5 bases). CDR3 length equals 16 residues. Germline loops: CDR1 DFQATT, CDR2 SNEGSKA (reference sequence). This chain's CDR3 is CSARDTLGTGVYEQYF. DNA of the CDR3: TGCAGTGCTAGAGATACCTTGGGCACAGGTGTCTACGAGCAGTACTTT.

The J gene is TRBJ2-5, the V gene TRBV12-3 or TRBV12-4, with D possibly matching TRBD2 (6 bases). The CDR3 loop spans 15 amino acids. V lost 1 base to trimming and J lost 1 base, with 10 bases between them. CDR3 DNA sequence: TGTGCCAGCAGTTTAGGGCTAGCGAGCCAAGAGACCCAGTACTTC. Translated: CASSLGLASQETQYF.

This clonotype was recorded at least ten times. The chain has TRBV12-3 or TRBV12-4 and TRBJ2-5; D is perhaps TRBD1 (5 bases). The CDR3 spans 15 residues. The V gene lost 1 base and the J gene lost 5 bases, with 14 bases spanning the gap. The CDR3 coding sequence is TGTGCCAGCAGTTTAGGGACCAGGGCCGGGGAGACCCAGTACTTC. As protein: CASSLGTRAGETQYF.

By share, this clonotype ranks as medium-sized. The chain links TRBV9 to TRBJ2-2, with 7 bases that match TRBD2. Germline-derived CDR1 and CDR2 are SGDLS and YYNGEE. The CDR3 length is 15 residues. Unmatched junction bases numbered 4, after V lost 4 bases and J lost 1 base. CDR3 in DNA: TGTGCCAGCAGCACCTCTAGCGGGAACACCGGGGAGCTGTTTTTT. This encodes CASSTSSGNTGELFF.

The sample holds many counts of this clonotype. V usage is TRBV27 and J usage is TRBJ1-1, with a tentative D call TRBD1 (5 bases). The CDR3 is made up of 14 amino acids. With 3 bases removed from V and 1 base from J, the gap between germline ends came to 9 bases. Germline CDR1 is MNHEY and CDR2 is SMNVEV (reference sequence). The CDR3 loop is CASSFQGRNTEAFF. Here the CDR3 DNA reads TGTGCCAGCAGTTTCCAGGGAAGGAACACTGAAGCTTTCTTT.

A word on this clonotype: A much larger clone differs by one base, so this may be a read error. Without the conserved terminal phenylalanine or tryptophan, this CDR3 likely stems from a read error. The rearrangement links TRBV12-3 or TRBV12-4 to TRBJ2-5, with no clear D. The CDR3 sequence is 11 residues long. V lost 6 bases and J lost 7, with 9 bases in between. The CDR3 DNA reads as TGTGCCAGCAGCCGCGATATGACCCAGTACTGC. It specifies CASSRDMTQYC.

At least ten counts were recorded for this clonotype. Possible read error: a much larger clone is one base away. This sequence joins TRBV20-1 and TRBJ2-4, with D possibly being TRBD1 (5 bases). Per the germline V gene, CDR1 is DFQATT and CDR2 is SNEGSKA (reference sequence). The CDR3 contains 14 residues. V was shortened by 0 bases and J by 10 bases, with 16 bases between the two germline ends. The CDR3 is CSARDIGQGKIQYF. The CDR3 DNA is TGCAGTGCTAGAGATATTGGTCAGGGAAAAATTCAGTACTTC.

This chain joins TRBV10-3 and TRBJ1-1; possible D gene TRBD1, 6 bases. CDR3 length: 15 residues. Trimming took 1 base from V and 1 from J, leaving 10 bases between them. CDR1 and CDR2 from the germline V gene are ENHRY and SYGVKD. The CDR3 coding sequence is TGTGCCATCAGTGAGTTGGCCAGGGGGAACACTGAAGCTTTCTTT. It yields the protein CAISELARGNTEAFF.